This T cell receptor beta chain is drawn from a study of T cell responses to AZD1222 COVID-19 vaccine. Study-wide results and limits: Mostly white British, mostly female donors; authors suggested clonal diversity may be underestimated. When two AZD1222 doses had been given, Spike-specific TCR breadth and depth rose. In the spike-specific TCR repertoire, nearly half reportedly target unmutated variant regions.

Second-dose schedules of about 4 or about 12 weeks were combined. This CDR3 comprises 16 residues. Germline lookup yields CDR1 SGHAT and CDR2 FQDESV (reference sequence). V was clipped by 5 bases and J by 4 bases, with 18 bases between them. The table came from immunoSEQ multiplex PCR; TCRdb's copy has only in-frame clones and leaves some out. This table has about 140,000 clones, around 90% appearing once. Of note for this clone: Its cognate antigen is unknown.

This sequence joins TRBV11-1 and TRBJ2-1, with D unresolved. The sequence was collected from an adult who received the AZD1222 COVID-19 vaccine. The sample here was peripheral blood, taken 28 days after the second AZD1222 dose. CDR3 coding DNA: TGTGCCAGCAGCCTAAGGTACTCGACACTTTACAATGAGCAGTTCTTC. Translated, it gives CASSLRYSTLYNEQFF.